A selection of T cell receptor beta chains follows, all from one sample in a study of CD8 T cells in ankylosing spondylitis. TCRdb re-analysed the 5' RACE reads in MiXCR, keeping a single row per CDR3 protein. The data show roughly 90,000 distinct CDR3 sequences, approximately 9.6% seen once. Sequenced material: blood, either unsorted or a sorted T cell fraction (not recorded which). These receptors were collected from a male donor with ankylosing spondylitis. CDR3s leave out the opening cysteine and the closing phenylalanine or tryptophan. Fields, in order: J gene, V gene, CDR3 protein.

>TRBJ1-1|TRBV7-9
ASSFGVEAF
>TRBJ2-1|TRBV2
ASSEAPLAGGSEQF
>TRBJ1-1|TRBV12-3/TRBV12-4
ASSVPGHPVAEAF
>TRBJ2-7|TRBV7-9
ASSPRGQAYEQY
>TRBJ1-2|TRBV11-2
ASSYTPGRNYGYT
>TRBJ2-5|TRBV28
ASSHTWGRTSGKETQY
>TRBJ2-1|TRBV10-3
AIRDQGGSYNEQF
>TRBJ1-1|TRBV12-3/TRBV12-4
ASKEAF
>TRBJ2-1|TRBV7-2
ASSLASGAGFFYNEQF
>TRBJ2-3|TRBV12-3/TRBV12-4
ASSFQGLLADTQY
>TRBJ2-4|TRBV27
ASSRETSGSWNIQY
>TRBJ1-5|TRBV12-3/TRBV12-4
ASRGTGGFQPQH
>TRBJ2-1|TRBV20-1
SASGSGHNEQF
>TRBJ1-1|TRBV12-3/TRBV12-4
ASSLAPNPSAEAF
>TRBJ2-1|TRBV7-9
ASSLEASGSYEQF
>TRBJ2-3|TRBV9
ASRGLGTDTQY
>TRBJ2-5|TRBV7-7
ASSALGERYQETQY
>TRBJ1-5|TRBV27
ASSLGLGFSNQPQH
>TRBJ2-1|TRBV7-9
ASSPDSDEQF
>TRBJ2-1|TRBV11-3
ASSPTGGRAYNEQF
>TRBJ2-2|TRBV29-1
SVEGYPGLLTGELF
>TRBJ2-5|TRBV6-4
ASSPAGGSIETQY
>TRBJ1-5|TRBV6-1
ASSLGGRESEPQH
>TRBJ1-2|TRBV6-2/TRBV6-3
ASTVGTGYGYT
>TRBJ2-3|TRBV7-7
ASSLHPGISTDTQY
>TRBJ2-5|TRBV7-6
ASSLDSGETQY
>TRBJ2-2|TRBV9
ASSLSAGGASGELF
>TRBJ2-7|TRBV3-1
ASGGAGGYEQY
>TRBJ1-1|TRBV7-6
ASSLTPGQNTEAF
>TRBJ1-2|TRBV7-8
ASSLALRDGYT
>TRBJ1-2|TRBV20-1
SAKDRVSNYGYT
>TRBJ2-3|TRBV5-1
ASSRWTSGSLDTQY
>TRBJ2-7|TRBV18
ASSPPASASYEQY
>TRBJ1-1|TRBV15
ATSTKGSTEAF
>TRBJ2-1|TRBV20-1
SASRRESPDEQF
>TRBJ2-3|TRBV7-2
ASSIGTSGSLDTQY
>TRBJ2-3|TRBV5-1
ASSGAEDTQY
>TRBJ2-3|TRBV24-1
ATTPGTGETDTQY
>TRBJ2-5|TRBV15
ATSLVGLAVETQY
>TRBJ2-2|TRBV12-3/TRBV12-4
ASSPTGSTGELF
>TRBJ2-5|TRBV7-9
ASSSLRGQYQETQY